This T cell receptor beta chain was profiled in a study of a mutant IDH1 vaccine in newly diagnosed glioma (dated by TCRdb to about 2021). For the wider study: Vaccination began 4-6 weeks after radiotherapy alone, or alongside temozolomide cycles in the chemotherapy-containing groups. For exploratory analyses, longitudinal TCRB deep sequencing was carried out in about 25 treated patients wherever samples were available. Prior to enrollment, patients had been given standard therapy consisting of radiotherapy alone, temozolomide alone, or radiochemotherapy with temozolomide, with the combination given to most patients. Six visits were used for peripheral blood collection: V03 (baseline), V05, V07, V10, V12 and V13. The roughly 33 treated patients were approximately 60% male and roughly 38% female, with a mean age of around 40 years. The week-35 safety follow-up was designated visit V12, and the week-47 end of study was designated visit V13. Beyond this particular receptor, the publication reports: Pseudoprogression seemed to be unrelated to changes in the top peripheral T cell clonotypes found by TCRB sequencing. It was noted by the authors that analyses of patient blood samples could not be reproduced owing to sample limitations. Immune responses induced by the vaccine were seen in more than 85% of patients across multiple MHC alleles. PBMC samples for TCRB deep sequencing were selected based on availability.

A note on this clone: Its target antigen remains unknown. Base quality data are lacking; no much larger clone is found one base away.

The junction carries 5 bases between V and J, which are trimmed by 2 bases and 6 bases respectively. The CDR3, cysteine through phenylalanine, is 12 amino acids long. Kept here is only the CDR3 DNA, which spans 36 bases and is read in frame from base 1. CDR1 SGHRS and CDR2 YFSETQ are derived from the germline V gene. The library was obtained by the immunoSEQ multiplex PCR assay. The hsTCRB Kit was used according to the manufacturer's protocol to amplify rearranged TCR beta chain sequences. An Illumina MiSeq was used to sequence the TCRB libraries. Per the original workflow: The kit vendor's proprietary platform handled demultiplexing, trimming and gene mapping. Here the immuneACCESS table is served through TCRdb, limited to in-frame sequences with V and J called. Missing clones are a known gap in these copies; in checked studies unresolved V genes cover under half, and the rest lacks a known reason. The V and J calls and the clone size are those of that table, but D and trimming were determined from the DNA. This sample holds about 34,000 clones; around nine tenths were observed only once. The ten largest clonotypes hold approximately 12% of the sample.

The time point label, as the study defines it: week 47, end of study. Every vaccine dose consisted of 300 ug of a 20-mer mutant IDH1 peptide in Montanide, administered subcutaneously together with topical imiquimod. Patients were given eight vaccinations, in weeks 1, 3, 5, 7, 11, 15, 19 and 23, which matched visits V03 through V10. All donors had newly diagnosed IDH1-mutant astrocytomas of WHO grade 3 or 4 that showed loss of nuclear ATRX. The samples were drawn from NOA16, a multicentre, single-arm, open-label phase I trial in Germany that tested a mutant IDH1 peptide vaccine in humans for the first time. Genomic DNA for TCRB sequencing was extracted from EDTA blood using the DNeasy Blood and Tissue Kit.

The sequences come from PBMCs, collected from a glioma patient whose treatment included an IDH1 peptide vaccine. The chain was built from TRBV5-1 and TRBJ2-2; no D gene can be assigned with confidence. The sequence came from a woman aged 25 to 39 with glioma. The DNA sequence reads TGCGCCAGCAGCTTTGTGTCCGGGGAGCTGTTTTTT. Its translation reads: CASSFVSGELFF.